The source of this TCR beta chain is a study of blood T cell repertoires in COVID-19. Using immunoSEQ multiplex PCR, the repertoire was profiled, and TCRdb retains in-frame clones only, with some absent. The table includes under 250,000 clones, approximately 80% detected once. The ends lost 5 bases at V and 1 base at J; junction bases unmatched: 9. Germline V gives CDR1 SGHVS, CDR2 FNYEAQ. The CDR3 consists of 19 residues. The receptor comes from a man younger than 40 with acute COVID-19. Sequenced sample: PBMCs or T cells enriched from blood (not recorded which). This chain connects TRBV7-6 to TRBJ2-2, with 14 nucleotides matching TRBD2. The CDR3 is CASSARLAGGPVNTGELFF. In DNA, the CDR3 is TGTGCCAGCAGCGCACGACTAGCGGGGGGGCCAGTGAACACCGGGGAGCTGTTTTTT. The entire variable domain, with the rest obtained from reference TRBV7-6 and TRBJ2-2, is as follows: GAGVSQSPRYKVTKRGQDVALRCDPISGHVSLYWYRQALGQGPEFLTYFNYEAQQDKSGLPNDRFSAERPEGSISTLTIQRTEQRDSAMYRCASSARLAGGPVNTGELFFGEGSRLTVL.